Listed below are T cell receptor beta chains from one sample, sequenced in a study of T cell responses to AZD1222 COVID-19 vaccine. TCRdb keeps only in-frame clones here, not all; method: immunoSEQ multiplex PCR. The sample shows over 95,000 clones, 88% of them seen only once. The specimen was peripheral blood, collected on day 0 of AZD1222 vaccination. The receptors stem from an adult in good health. The CDR3 runs from the conserved cysteine through the conserved F or W. A D gene is named only where the DNA matches it firmly. A row's size may be missing; if present it is once, few, many or a size class.

j_call clone_size d_call v_call cdr3_aa cdr3_nt
TRBJ1-2 . . TRBV19 CASTTTGSSYGYTF TGTGCCAGTACTACGACCGGGTCCTCCTATGGCTACACCTTC
TRBJ2-7 . TRBD1 TRBV5-4 CASSLDDPGQGSYEQYF TGTGCCAGCAGCTTGGATGATCCGGGACAGGGATCCTACGAGCAGTACTTC
TRBJ1-1 . . TRBV20-1 CSARGNTEAFF TGCAGTGCTAGAGGGAACACTGAAGCTTTCTTT
TRBJ1-1 . . TRBV19 CAISSLGGEAFF TGTGCCATTTCTTCTCTGGGGGGTGAAGCTTTCTTT
TRBJ1-4 few . TRBV7-9 CASSFVASTEKLFF TGTGCCAGCAGCTTTGTTGCCTCAACCGAAAAACTGTTTTTT
TRBJ1-1 once TRBD1 TRBV7-9 CASGAGGAAMNTEAFF TGTGCCAGCGGAGCAGGGGGCGCCGCGATGAACACTGAAGCTTTCTTT
TRBJ1-5 few . TRBV7-6 CASSLQSDGRQPQHF TGTGCCAGCAGCCTCCAGTCGGATGGGAGGCAGCCCCAGCATTTT
TRBJ1-2 . TRBD1 TRBV18 CASSRPGTGGSYGYTF TGTGCCAGCTCACGCCCCGGGACAGGGGGTTCATATGGCTACACCTTC
TRBJ1-1 . TRBD1 TRBV6-5 CASSWGPDRLNTEAFF TGTGCCAGCAGTTGGGGTCCGGACAGGTTGAACACTGAAGCTTTCTTT
TRBJ2-7 . TRBD2 TRBV6-2/TRBV6-3 CASSYWGLAGGYEQYF TGTGCCAGCAGTTACTGGGGACTAGCGGGAGGGTACGAGCAGTACTTC
TRBJ1-5 . . TRBV4-1 CASSQEERRGISNQPQHF TGCGCCAGCAGCCAAGAAGAACGAAGGGGAATCAGCAATCAGCCCCAGCATTTT
TRBJ1-1 . . TRBV14 CASSQGPVGFGDAPKLNTEAFF TGTGCCAGCAGCCAAGGCCCGGTCGGGTTCGGGGACGCGCCGAAACTGAACACTGAAGCTTTCTTT
TRBJ2-7 . . TRBV27 CASSFSINPYEQYF TGTGCCAGCAGTTTCTCGATTAACCCGTACGAGCAGTACTTC
TRBJ1-3 . . TRBV5-1 CASSWGDGNTIYF TGCGCCAGCAGCTGGGGCGACGGAAACACCATATATTTT
TRBJ2-3 . . TRBV27 CASRRTDTQYF TGTGCCAGCCGCCGCACAGATACGCAGTATTTT
TRBJ2-7 . . TRBV10-1 CASSEMGSYEQYF TGCGCCAGCAGTGAGATGGGCTCCTACGAGCAGTACTTC
TRBJ2-1 . . TRBV5-4 CASSLEATRTYNEQFF TGTGCCAGCAGCTTGGAGGCGACTAGGACCTACAATGAGCAGTTCTTC
TRBJ1-5 . . TRBV2 CASSDAGKRNQPQHF TGTGCCAGCAGTGACGCAGGGAAGAGGAATCAGCCCCAGCATTTT
TRBJ1-2 once . TRBV2 CASRSLSSTYGYTF TGTGCCAGCAGATCCCTGAGCAGTACTTATGGCTACACCTTC
TRBJ1-2 . . TRBV5-1 CASSLVPGPYGYTF TGCGCCAGCAGCTTGGTCCCAGGGCCTTATGGCTACACCTTC
TRBJ1-3 . TRBD1 TRBV4-1 CASSPTTLTGFSGNTIYF TGCGCCAGCAGCCCTACGACTCTGACAGGGTTCTCTGGAAACACCATATATTTT
TRBJ1-1 . . TRBV7-9 CASSQTGTGLGVFF TGTGCCAGCAGCCAGACCGGGACCGGGCTAGGGGTTTTCTTT
TRBJ2-3 . TRBD2 TRBV15 CATAITPGLTDTQYF TGTGCCACCGCCATAACCCCGGGACTAACAGATACGCAGTATTTT
TRBJ2-7 . . TRBV3-1/TRBV3-2 CASSPTRALYEQYF TGTGCCAGCAGCCCGACTAGGGCCCTCTACGAGCAGTACTTC
TRBJ2-3 . TRBD2 TRBV7-3 CASSWGLAGLDTQYF TGTGCCAGCAGCTGGGGACTAGCGGGGCTGGATACGCAGTATTTT
TRBJ1-1 . . TRBV19 CASSDGTGLNTEAFF TGTGCCAGTAGTGATGGAACGGGGTTGAACACTGAAGCTTTCTTT
TRBJ2-5 . . TRBV7-8 CASSLGSADGTQYF TGTGCCAGCAGCTTAGGCTCAGCCGATGGTACCCAGTACTTC
TRBJ1-3 . . TRBV30 CAWIYQEGAKDLHSGNTIYF TGTGCCTGGATTTACCAAGAAGGGGCTAAAGATCTCCACTCTGGAAACACCATATATTTT
TRBJ1-1 . . TRBV5-8 CASSALGFGETEAFF TGTGCCAGCAGCGCGCTTGGGTTTGGGGAAACTGAAGCTTTCTTT
TRBJ1-3 . . TRBV7-6 CASSLVESSGNTIYF TGTGCCAGCAGCTTAGTTGAGAGCTCTGGAAACACCATATATTTT
TRBJ1-5 . . TRBV30 CAWATGSTQPQHF TGTGCCTGGGCCACAGGCTCGACCCAGCCCCAGCATTTT
TRBJ2-5 . TRBD2 TRBV24-1 CATSDQKMVGLAQETQYF TGTGCCACCAGTGACCAAAAGATGGTAGGACTAGCCCAAGAGACCCAGTACTTC
TRBJ2-1 . . TRBV25-1 CASSGDFIRPTYNEQFF TGTGCCAGCAGTGGGGATTTTATAAGGCCTACCTACAATGAGCAGTTCTTC
TRBJ2-7 once . TRBV11-2 CASSLGRLATNYEQYF TGTGCCAGCAGCTTAGGTCGGCTAGCAACCAACTACGAGCAGTACTTC
TRBJ1-4 . . TRBV4-1 CASSQPARARAGAEAEKLFF TGCGCCAGCAGCCAACCGGCCAGGGCCAGGGCCGGGGCGGAGGCTGAAAAACTGTTTTTT
TRBJ1-6 . . TRBV7-3 CASSSAANSPLHF TGTGCCAGCAGCTCGGCGGCCAATTCACCCCTCCACTTT
TRBJ1-4 . . TRBV5-8 CASSPRGILITTNEKLFF TGTGCCAGCAGCCCTCGGGGGATTTTGATAACAACTAATGAAAAACTGTTTTTT
TRBJ1-5 few . TRBV4-1 CASSQDQVRSNQPQHF TGCGCCAGCAGCCAAGATCAGGTCAGAAGCAATCAGCCCCAGCATTTT
TRBJ2-7 once . TRBV5-6 CASSLVGGFEQYF TGTGCCAGCAGCTTGGTTGGGGGGTTCGAGCAGTACTTC
TRBJ1-5 . TRBD1 TRBV28 CASSGSRGQGGIGQPQHF TGTGCCAGCAGTGGGTCACGGGGACAGGGGGGGATTGGACAGCCCCAGCATTTT
TRBJ2-5 once . TRBV28 CASSLPRGVQETQYF TGTGCCAGCAGTTTACCGAGGGGGGTCCAAGAGACCCAGTACTTC
TRBJ2-1 . TRBD2 TRBV9 CASSVVSAGGYNEQFF TGTGCCAGCAGCGTAGTATCAGCGGGAGGGTACAATGAGCAGTTCTTC
TRBJ2-2 . . TRBV19 CASSIERVTGELFF TGTGCCAGTAGTATCGAGCGGGTAACCGGGGAGCTGTTTTTT
TRBJ2-7 medium-sized TRBD1 TRBV27 CASRRQGSLYEQYF TGTGCCAGCCGTAGACAGGGTTCCCTCTACGAGCAGTACTTC
TRBJ2-5 . . TRBV12-3/TRBV12-4 CASSLAETQYF TGTGCCAGCAGTTTAGCCGAGACCCAGTACTTC
TRBJ1-6 . . TRBV6-2/TRBV6-3 CASSYSGNSPLHF TGTGCCAGCAGTTACTCTGGGAATTCACCCCTCCACTTT
TRBJ2-7 . TRBD2 TRBV28 CASRETSNYEQYF TGTGCCAGCAGGGAGACTAGCAATTACGAGCAGTACTTC
TRBJ1-1 . . TRBV21-1 CASSKAGGQEINTEAFF TGTGCCAGCAGCAAAGCGGGAGGGCAGGAGATAAACACTGAAGCTTTCTTT
TRBJ1-5 once TRBD1 TRBV19 CASRNRGSGNQPQHF TGTGCCAGTAGAAACAGGGGCAGTGGCAATCAGCCCCAGCATTTT
TRBJ1-2 . TRBD1 TRBV5-4 CASRGGTGGPYGYTF TGTGCCAGCAGAGGGGGGACAGGGGGACCCTATGGCTACACCTTC
TRBJ2-1 . . TRBV29-1 CSVDRYNEQFF TGCAGCGTTGACCGTTACAATGAGCAGTTCTTC